This T cell receptor beta chain was captured in a study of T cell repertoires in cytomegalovirus infection. At the level of the study: Shared public TCR beta signatures pointed to both CMV infection and a matching HLA type.

TCRdb re-analysed the reads in MiXCR, keeping a single row per CDR3 protein. Of some 920,000 distinct CDR3 sequences listed, roughly 31% are singletons. V shed 11 bases, J shed 4 bases, and the junction held 13 bases outside the gene matches. The CDR3 has 14 amino acids. The germline V gene has CDR1 SEHNR and CDR2 FQNEAQ (reference sequence). This clonotype appeared a few times. Its specificity is not known. The rearrangement uses TRBV7-9 and TRBJ1-1; TRBD1 matches 7 bases. This TCR was recovered from a human donor in good health (CMV status not recorded). Some clones in this sample may be carry-over from other donors' samples. Sequenced material: cultured CD8+ T cells from PBMCs, taken from culture after CMV antigen stimulation. Here the CDR3 reads CALDGQGGVTEAFF. The CDR3 DNA sequence: TGTGCCCTCGACGGGCAGGGGGGGGTCACTGAAGCTTTCTTT.